This T cell receptor (beta chain) was recovered during a study of shared clonotypes between healthy human individuals. Study findings and constraints: In the sorted subsets, rarefaction showed sequencing was incomplete despite large depth. Around 5% was the fraction of naive CD4 clonotypes found shared across several donors. Compared with clonotypes that all four donors shared, non-shared clonotypes had lower generation probabilities.

Trimming took off 0 bases at V and 5 bases at J, with 7 bases between the two ends. CDR3 length: 13 amino acids. Germline values: CDR1 SGHVS, CDR2 FNYEAQ. Cells designated naive CD8 were CD45RO-negative and were positively selected for CCR7, with terminally differentiated effector memory CD45RA+ cells excluded. As regards this clone: Antigen unknown.

Produced via immunoSEQ multiplex PCR; TCRdb's table is partial and in-frame only. Of 1.5 million to 2.5 million clones listed, around 96% are singletons. The clonotype comes from a man between 18 and 29 years old in good health. Sample: naive CD8+ T cells sorted from blood. This rearrangement joins TRBV7-6 to TRBJ1-2; D is unresolved. This CDR3 is CASSLAQEYGYTF. The DNA of the CDR3 is TGTGCCAGCAGCTTAGCGCAGGAATATGGCTACACCTTC.